Listed here are 25 T cell receptor beta chains from one sample, sequenced in a study of blood T cells in healthy people across ages. Next came a second PCR, run for about 7 to 12 cycles, which used a sample-barcoded 5' primer along with a J-beta primer mix. TCRdb re-analysed the 5' RACE reads in MiXCR, keeping a single row per CDR3 protein. The sample lists 700,000 to 800,000 distinct CDR3 sequences; 43% were seen once. The sample taken for sequencing was blood. The receptor set was obtained from a woman aged 60-75 years in good health.

V usage is TRBV30 and J usage is TRBJ1-2; a possible D gene is TRBD1 (6 bases). Germline CDR1 and CDR2: GTSNPN and SVGIG (reference sequence). The germline V and J ends were trimmed by 4 bases and 7 bases, with 10 bases remaining between them. The CDR3 consists of 11 residues. The CDR3 reads CAWMGAGGYTF. The CDR3 DNA reads as TGTGCCTGGATGGGGGCCGGTGGCTACACCTTC.

With respect to this clonotype: This clone may be a read error of a much larger clone one base away. The V and J genes are TRBV6-5 and TRBJ2-1, with no clear D. The J call is in doubt because the DNA end fits TRBJ2-7 better. The CDR3 has 15 amino acids. Germline CDR1 MNHEY, CDR2 SVGAGI. This chain's CDR3 is CASSYSPDSYNEQYF. The DNA of the CDR3 is TGTGCCAGCAGTTACTCCCCAGACTCCTACAATGAGCAGTACTTC.

This clonotype came up a few times. The rearrangement uses TRBV21-1 and TRBJ2-5; the D segment call TRBD1 is taken from the table without a DNA check. TRBV21-1 is shown as a pseudogene. This CDR3 has 16 residues. CDR3 sequence reads: CASSTHGLSAKETQYF. CDR3 nucleotide sequence: TGTGCCAGCAGCACCCACGGACTGTCGGCCAAAGAGACCCAGTACTTC.

This clonotype has just one count. V is TRBV7-2 and J is TRBJ2-6, with no clear D. V was trimmed by 1 base and J by 2 bases, leaving 9 bases between them. The CDR3 runs 16 residues. Germline CDR1 reads SGHTA; CDR2 reads FQGNSA. CDR3 sequence reads: CASSLVGVPGANVLTF. CDR3 bases: TGTGCCAGCAGCTTAGTAGGAGTCCCTGGGGCCAACGTCCTGACTTTC.

The chain is built from TRBV7-3 and TRBJ1-2; the D is unclear. Trimming cost V 2 bases and J 5 bases, with 9 bases left between them. The germline CDR1 and CDR2 sequences are SGHTA and FQGTGA. CDR3 length equals 13 residues. The CDR3 DNA reads TGTGCCAGCAGCTTAGTTGACGGGTATGGCTACACCTTC. Amino acid sequence: CASSLVDGYGYTF.

This clonotype was seen a few times. Being one base from a much bigger clone, this may be a read error. V gene TRBV20-1 combines with J gene TRBJ2-5; unclear D gene. The ends were cut back, 5 bases at V and 0 bases at J, with 16 bases in the middle. CDR3 size: 15 residues. Germline lookup yields CDR1 DFQATT and CDR2 SNEGSKA (reference sequence). CDR3 DNA: TGCAGTGCTCGACACGATGACAATTACCAAGAGACCCAGTACTTC. This gives the protein CSARHDDNYQETQYF.

The chain combines TRBV20-1 with TRBJ2-1; 9 nucleotides align to TRBD2. J gave up 0 bases and V 5 bases, and 14 bases lay outside the gene matches. In germline, CDR1 is DFQATT, CDR2 SNEGSKA (reference sequence). CDR3 length: 18 residues. For the CDR3, the DNA is TGCAGTGCTCCGACCCTAGCGGGGATCGAGAGCTCCTACAATGAGCAGTTCTTC. Protein product: CSAPTLAGIESSYNEQFF.

The genes are TRBV6-2 or TRBV6-3 and TRBJ1-5; 9 nucleotides line up with TRBD1. The junction had 11 bases not matched to a gene; V was cut back by 8 bases and J by 6 bases. CDR3 length: 15 residues. CDR1 and CDR2 (germline): MNHEY, SVGEGT. CDR3 sequence reads: CASDTGTGIGQPQHF. In nucleotides, the CDR3 is TGTGCCAGCGATACCGGGACAGGGATCGGTCAGCCCCAGCATTTT.

This rearrangement joins TRBV6-2 or TRBV6-3 to TRBJ2-3, with D tentatively TRBD2 (6 bases). The germline V gene encodes CDR1 MNHEY and CDR2 SVGEGT. The CDR3 loop spans 15 amino acids. V was trimmed by 0 bases and J by 3 bases, leaving 10 bases between them. The CDR3 here is CASSYSLGRTDTQYF. In DNA form, the CDR3 reads TGTGCCAGCAGTTACTCGCTGGGGAGGACAGATACGCAGTATTTT.

In its sample, this clonotype was seen a few times. The chain couples TRBV20-1 to TRBJ2-3; D unclear. Germline CDR1 and CDR2: DFQATT and SNEGSKA (reference sequence). The ends were cut back, 3 bases at V and 4 bases at J, with 8 bases in the middle. The CDR3 loop spans 12 amino acids. CDR3 sequence: CSASVGADTQYF. The CDR3 DNA reads as TGCAGTGCTAGTGTGGGCGCAGATACGCAGTATTTT.

V gene TRBV10-3 combines with J gene TRBJ2-1, with 9 positions matching TRBD2. The CDR3 sequence is 14 residues long. The germline gives CDR1 ENHRY, CDR2 SYGVKD. After removal of 7 bases from V and 7 bases from J, the junction contained 8 bases not matched to a gene. Written as DNA, the CDR3 is TGTGCCATCATGGGCCTAGCGGGGAAGAATGAGCAGTTCTTC. This codes for CAIMGLAGKNEQFF.

This clonotype appeared many times. This chain connects TRBV12-3 or TRBV12-4 to TRBJ2-5, with D perhaps matching TRBD2 (5 bases). Trimming pared 7 bases from V and 3 bases from J, leaving 15 bases between. This CDR3 has 14 residues. The CDR3 loop reads CASTPFWGEETQYF. The DNA of the CDR3 is TGTGCCAGCACTCCCTTCTGGGGAGAAGAGACCCAGTACTTC.

The genes are TRBV28 and TRBJ2-1; a weak D match, TRBD2 (6 bases). The V gene lost 3 bases and the J gene lost 2 bases, with 11 bases spanning the gap. Germline CDR1 reads MDHEN; CDR2 reads SYDVKM. The CDR3 consists of 15 residues. The CDR3 nucleotides read TGTGCCAGCAGTTTGGGTGGGAGGACCTACAATGAGCAGTTCTTC. Translated, it gives CASSLGGRTYNEQFF. Combining the CDR3 with reference TRBV28 and TRBJ2-1 gives the whole variable domain DVKVTQSSRYLVKRTGEKVFLECVQDMDHENMFWYRQDPGLGLRLIYFSYDVKMKEKGDIPEGYSVSREKKERFSLILESASTNQTSMYLCASSLGGRTYNEQFFGPGTRLTVL.

This clonotype was seen at least ten times. The rearrangement uses TRBV6-2 or TRBV6-3 and TRBJ2-1; perhaps TRBD2 as D (5 bases). Germline CDR1 and CDR2: MNHEY and SVGEGT. The CDR3 totals 12 residues. Trimming stripped 5 bases from V and 10 bases from J, with 12 bases between. The DNA of the CDR3 is TGTGCCAGCAGTCCGCCTCCGGGGGAGCAGTTCTTC. Encoded protein: CASSPPPGEQFF.

This rearrangement joins TRBV12-5 to TRBJ1-6; D not certain. CDR3 size: 17 residues. V was cut by 1 base and J by 5 bases, with 15 bases left in between. Germline loops: CDR1 LGHNT, CDR2 FRNRAP. As DNA, the CDR3 is TGTGCTAGTGGTTTGGCGACAAGACGGGCTGATAATTCACCCCTCCACTTT. This encodes CASGLATRRADNSPLHF. The complete variable domain, with remaining parts taken from reference TRBV12-5 and TRBJ1-6, reads DARVTQTPRHKVTEMGQEVTMRCQPILGHNTVFWYRQTMMQGLELLAYFRNRAPLDDSGMPKDRFSAEMPDATLATLKIQPSEPRDSAVYFCASGLATRRADNSPLHFGNGTRLTVT.

The chain's CDR3 is CASSLRGNGITEAFF. The CDR3 coding sequence is TGTGCCAGCAGCCTTAGGGGAAATGGTATCACTGAAGCTTTCTTT. This chain links TRBV5-6 with TRBJ1-1; the D gene is possibly TRBD1 (5 bases). The germline V gene encodes CDR1 SGHDT and CDR2 YYEEEE. The CDR3 runs 15 residues. Trimming took off 4 bases at V and 4 bases at J, with 17 bases between the two ends.

This chain links TRBV29-1 with TRBJ2-5; a weak D match, TRBD1 (5 bases). The CDR3 has 12 amino acids. Between the trimmed V and J ends, which lost 8 bases and 4 bases, there was a span of 14 bases. The germline V gene has CDR1 SQVTM and CDR2 ANQGSEA. The CDR3 region has the DNA TGCAGCACGGCAGGGCCTTTAGAGACCCAGTACTTC. This encodes CSTAGPLETQYF.

This rearrangement joins TRBV6-2 or TRBV6-3 to TRBJ2-2; 10 bases align to TRBD1. Unmatched junction bases numbered 5, after V lost 5 bases and J lost 5 bases. Per germline, CDR1 MNHEY and CDR2 SVGEGT. This CDR3 is built from 15 residues. In nucleotides, the CDR3 is TGTGCCAGCAGTACCCGGACAGGGGGTACCGGGGAGCTGTTTTTT. It translates to CASSTRTGGTGELFF.

The chain employs TRBV5-1 and TRBJ1-3; D uncertain. V was shortened by 7 bases and J by 0 bases, with 11 bases between the two germline ends. This CDR3 comprises 14 residues. Germline assignment: CDR1 SGHRS and CDR2 YFSETQ. As DNA, the CDR3 is TGCGCCAGCCGAAGGACTTTCTCTGGAAACACCATATATTTT. Translated: CASRRTFSGNTIYF.

Only a few counts were recorded for this clonotype. The rearrangement uses TRBV4-2 and TRBJ1-2; D is unresolved. The V and J ends lost 0 bases and 13 bases respectively, with 9 bases between them. From germline, CDR1 is LGHNA and CDR2 YNFKEQ. This CDR3 spans 11 amino acids. In nucleotides, the CDR3 is TGTGCCAGCAGCCAAGATGGCAAAGGCACCTTC. Protein sequence: CASSQDGKGTF.

This clonotype occurred a few times. V is TRBV20-1 and J is TRBJ1-5; 8 positions agree with TRBD1. The CDR3 consists of 14 residues. Per the germline V gene, CDR1 is DFQATT and CDR2 is SNEGSKA (reference sequence). J lost 3 bases, V lost 8 bases, and 9 bases had no gene match. Here the CDR3 DNA reads TGCAGTCCGCACGGACAGGGCCTCAATCAGCCCCAGCATTTT. Its translation is CSPHGQGLNQPQHF.

The chain carries TRBV15 and TRBJ1-2; D is ambiguous. The CDR3 extends over 13 amino acids. Germline CDR1 LNHNV, CDR2 YYDKDF (reference sequence). V dropped 5 bases and J dropped 2 bases, with 9 bases sitting between them. Written as DNA, the CDR3 is TGTGCCACCAGCCCCGACACAAACTATGGCTACACCTTC. This codes for CATSPDTNYGYTF.

The chain recombines TRBV6-1 with TRBJ1-2; 9 positions agree with TRBD1. Germline V gene data show CDR1 as MNHNS and CDR2 as SASEGT. J lost 6 bases, V lost 10 bases, and 15 bases had no gene match. The CDR3 runs 15 residues. The CDR3 coding sequence is TGTGCCACCGAACCGGGACAGGGAGCAAGGAATGGCTACACCTTC. Translating it yields CATEPGQGARNGYTF.

This chain connects TRBV20-1 to TRBJ1-5; no firm D call. With 0 bases removed from V and 3 bases from J, the gap between germline ends came to 15 bases. The CDR3 is 16 amino acids. Per the germline V gene, CDR1 is DFQATT and CDR2 is SNEGSKA (reference sequence). The CDR3 nucleotides are TGCAGTGCTAGAGACCCCCTCGATAGAAACAATCAGCCCCAGCATTTT. This encodes CSARDPLDRNNQPQHF.

This clonotype was seen repeatedly, ten times or more. The CDR3 nucleotides read TGTGCCAGCAGCCTCAATTGGGGGACCACCTACGAGCAGTACTTC. The encoded protein is CASSLNWGTTYEQYF. This chain connects TRBV7-2 to TRBJ2-7; D might be TRBD1 or TRBD2, each matching 5 bases. The CDR3 has 15 amino acids. CDR1 is SGHTA, CDR2 FQGNSA, per germline. Between the trimmed V and J ends, which lost 5 bases and 2 bases, there was a span of 16 bases.